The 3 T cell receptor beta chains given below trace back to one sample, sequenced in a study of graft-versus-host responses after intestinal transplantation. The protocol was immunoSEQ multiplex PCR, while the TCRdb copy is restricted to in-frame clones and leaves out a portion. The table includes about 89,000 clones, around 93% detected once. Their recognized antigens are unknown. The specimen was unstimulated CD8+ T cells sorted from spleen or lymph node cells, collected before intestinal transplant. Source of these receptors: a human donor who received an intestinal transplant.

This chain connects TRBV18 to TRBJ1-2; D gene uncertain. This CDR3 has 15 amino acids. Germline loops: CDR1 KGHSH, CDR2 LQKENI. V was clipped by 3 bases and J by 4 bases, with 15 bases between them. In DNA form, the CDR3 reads TGTGCCAGCTCACCCCCGACGACCGAGGTCTATGGCTACACCTTC. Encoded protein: CASSPPTTEVYGYTF.

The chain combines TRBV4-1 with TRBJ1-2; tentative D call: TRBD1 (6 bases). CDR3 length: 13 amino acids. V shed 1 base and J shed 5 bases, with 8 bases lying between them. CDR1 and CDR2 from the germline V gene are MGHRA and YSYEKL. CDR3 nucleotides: TGCGCCAGCAGCCAAGGGACAGTTTATGGCTACACCTTC. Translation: CASSQGTVYGYTF.

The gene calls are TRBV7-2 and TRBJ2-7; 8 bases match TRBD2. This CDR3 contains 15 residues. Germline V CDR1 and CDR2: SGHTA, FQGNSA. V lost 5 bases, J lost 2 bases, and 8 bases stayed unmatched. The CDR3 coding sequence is TGTGCCAGCAGCCAGCTCGGGGGGGCCCCCTACGAGCAGTACTTC. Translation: CASSQLGGAPYEQYF.